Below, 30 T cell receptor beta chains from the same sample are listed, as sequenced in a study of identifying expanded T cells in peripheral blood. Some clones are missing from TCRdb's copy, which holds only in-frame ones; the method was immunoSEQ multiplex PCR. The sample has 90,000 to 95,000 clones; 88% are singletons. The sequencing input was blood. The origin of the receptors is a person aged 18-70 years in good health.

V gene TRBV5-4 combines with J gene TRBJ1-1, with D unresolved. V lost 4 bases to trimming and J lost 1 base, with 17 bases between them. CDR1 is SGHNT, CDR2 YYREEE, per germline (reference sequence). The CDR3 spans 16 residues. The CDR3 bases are TGTGCCAGCAGCCCCGGCGGCTGGGAGGGGAACACTGAAGCTTTCTTT. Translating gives CASSPGGWEGNTEAFF.

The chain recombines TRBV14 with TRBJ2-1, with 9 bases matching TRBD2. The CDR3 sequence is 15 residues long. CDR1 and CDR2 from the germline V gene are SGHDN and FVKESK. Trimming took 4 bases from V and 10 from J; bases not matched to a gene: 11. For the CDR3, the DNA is TGTGCCAGCAGCCGCGCCCATAGCGGGAGTTGGGAGCAGTTCTTC. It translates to CASSRAHSGSWEQFF.

In nucleotides, the CDR3 is TGTGCCAGCAGCCGGGGCCTCTTATGGAGCACAGATACGCAGTATTTT. This gives the protein CASSRGLLWSTDTQYF. The chain uses TRBV5-6 and TRBJ2-3; TRBD1 or TRBD2 may be the D gene (5 bases each). The V end was cut by 4 bases, the J end by 0 bases, with 15 bases between. The germline gives CDR1 SGHDT, CDR2 YYEEEE. CDR3 length: 16 amino acids.

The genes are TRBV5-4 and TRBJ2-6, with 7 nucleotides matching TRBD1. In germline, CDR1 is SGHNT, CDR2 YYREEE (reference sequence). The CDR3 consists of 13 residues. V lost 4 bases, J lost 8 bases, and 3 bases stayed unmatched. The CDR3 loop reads CASSRQGPNVLTF. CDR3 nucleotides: TGTGCCAGCAGCCGACAGGGACCCAACGTCCTGACTTTC.

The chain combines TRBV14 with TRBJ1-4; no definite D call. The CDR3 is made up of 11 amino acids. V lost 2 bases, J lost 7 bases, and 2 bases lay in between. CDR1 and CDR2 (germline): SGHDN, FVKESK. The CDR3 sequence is CASSQSEKLFF. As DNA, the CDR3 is TGTGCCAGCAGCCAAAGTGAAAAACTGTTTTTT. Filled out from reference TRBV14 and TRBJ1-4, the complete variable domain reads EAGVTQFPSHSVIEKGQTVTLRCDPISGHDNLYWYRRVMGKEIKFLLHFVKESKQDESGMPNNRFLAERTGGTYSTLKVQPAELEDSGVYFCASSQSEKLFFGSGTQLSVL.

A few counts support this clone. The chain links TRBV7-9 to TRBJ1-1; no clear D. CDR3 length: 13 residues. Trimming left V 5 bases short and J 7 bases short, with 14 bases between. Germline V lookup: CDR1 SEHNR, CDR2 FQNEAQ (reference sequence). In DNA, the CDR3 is TGTGCCAGCAGCCCAAGGGCAGGACTTGAAGCTTTCTTT. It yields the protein CASSPRAGLEAFF.

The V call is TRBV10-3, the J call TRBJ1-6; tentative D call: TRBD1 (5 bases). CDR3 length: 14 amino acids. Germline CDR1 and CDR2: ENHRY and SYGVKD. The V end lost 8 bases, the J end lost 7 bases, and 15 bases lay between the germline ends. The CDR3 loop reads CAIRSGQDNSPLHF. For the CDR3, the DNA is TGTGCCATCCGTTCGGGGCAGGACAATTCACCCCTCCACTTT.

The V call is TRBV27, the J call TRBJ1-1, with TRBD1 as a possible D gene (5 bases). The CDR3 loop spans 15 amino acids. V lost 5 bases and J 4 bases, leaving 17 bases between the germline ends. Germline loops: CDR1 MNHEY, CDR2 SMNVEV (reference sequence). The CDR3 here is CASSPGNVRGTEAFF. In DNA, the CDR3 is TGTGCCAGCAGTCCGGGAAACGTTAGGGGCACTGAAGCTTTCTTT.

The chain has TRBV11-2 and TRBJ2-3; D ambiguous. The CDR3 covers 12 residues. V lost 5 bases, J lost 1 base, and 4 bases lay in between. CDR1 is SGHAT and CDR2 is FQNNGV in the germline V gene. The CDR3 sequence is CASSAGTDTQYF. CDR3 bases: TGTGCCAGCAGCGCCGGCACAGATACGCAGTATTTT.

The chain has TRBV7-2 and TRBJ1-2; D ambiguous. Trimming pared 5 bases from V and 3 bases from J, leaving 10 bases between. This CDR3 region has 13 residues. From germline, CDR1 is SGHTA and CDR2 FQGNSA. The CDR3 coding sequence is TGTGCCAGCAGCCCTGGAGGATACTATGGCTACACCTTC. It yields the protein CASSPGGYYGYTF.

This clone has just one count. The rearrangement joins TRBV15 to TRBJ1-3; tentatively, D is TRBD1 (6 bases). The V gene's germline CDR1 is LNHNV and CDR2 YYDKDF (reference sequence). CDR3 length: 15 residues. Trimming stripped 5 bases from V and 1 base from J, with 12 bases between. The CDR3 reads CATSHDTGSGNTIYF. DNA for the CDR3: TGTGCCACCAGCCATGACACAGGGTCTGGAAACACCATATATTTT.

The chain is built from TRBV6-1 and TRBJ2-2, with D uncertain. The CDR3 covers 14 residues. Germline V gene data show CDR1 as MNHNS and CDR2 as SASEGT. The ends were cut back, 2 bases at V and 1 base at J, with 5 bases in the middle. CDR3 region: CASSELGNTGELFF. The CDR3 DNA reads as TGTGCCAGCAGTGAACTGGGGAACACCGGGGAGCTGTTTTTT.

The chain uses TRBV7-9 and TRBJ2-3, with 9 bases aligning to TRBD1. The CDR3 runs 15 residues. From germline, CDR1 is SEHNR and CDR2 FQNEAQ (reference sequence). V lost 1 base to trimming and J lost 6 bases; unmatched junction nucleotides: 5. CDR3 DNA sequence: TGTGCCAGCAGCTTAGTGGGACAGGGAACGGATACGCAGTATTTT. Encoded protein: CASSLVGQGTDTQYF.

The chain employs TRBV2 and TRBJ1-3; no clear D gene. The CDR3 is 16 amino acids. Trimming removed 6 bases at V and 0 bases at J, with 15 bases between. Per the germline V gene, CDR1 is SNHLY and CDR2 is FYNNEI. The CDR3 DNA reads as TGTGCCAGCAGGATTTCCCATTATAGCTCTGGAAACACCATATATTTT. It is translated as CASRISHYSSGNTIYF.

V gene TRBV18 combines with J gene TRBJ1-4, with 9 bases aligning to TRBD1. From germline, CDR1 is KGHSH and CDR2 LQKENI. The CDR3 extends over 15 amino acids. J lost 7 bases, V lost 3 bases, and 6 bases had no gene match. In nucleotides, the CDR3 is TGTGCCAGCTCACCCGGGACAGGGTTAGGTGAAAAACTGTTTTTT. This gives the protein CASSPGTGLGEKLFF.

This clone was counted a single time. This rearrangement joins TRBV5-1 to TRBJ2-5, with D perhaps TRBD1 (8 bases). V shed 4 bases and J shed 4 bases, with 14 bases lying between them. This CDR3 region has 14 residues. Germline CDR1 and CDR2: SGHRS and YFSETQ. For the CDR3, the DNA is TGCGCCAGCAGCCTGACAGGGGAGGGAGAGACCCAGTACTTC. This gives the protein CASSLTGEGETQYF.

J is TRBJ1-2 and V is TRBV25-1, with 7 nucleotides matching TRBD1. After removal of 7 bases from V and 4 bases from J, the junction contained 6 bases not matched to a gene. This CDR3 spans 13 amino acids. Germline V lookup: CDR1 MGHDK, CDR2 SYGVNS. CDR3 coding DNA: TGTGCCAGCATCGACAGGGATGGCTATGGCTACACCTTC. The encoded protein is CASIDRDGYGYTF.

The CDR3 DNA follows: TGTGCCAGCAGCGCCTTTGGCAGGACTACAGATACGCAGTATTTT. Its protein product is CASSAFGRTTDTQYF. V and J are TRBV21-1 and TRBJ2-3; the listed D gene, TRBD2, was not tested against the DNA. TRBV21-1 is a pseudogene locus. The CDR3 runs 15 residues.

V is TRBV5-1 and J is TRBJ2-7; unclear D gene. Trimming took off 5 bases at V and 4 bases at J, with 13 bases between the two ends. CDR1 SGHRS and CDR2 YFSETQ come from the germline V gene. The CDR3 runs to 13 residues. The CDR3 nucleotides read TGCGCCAGCAGGATAGAAAACTCATACGAGCAGTACTTC. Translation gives CASRIENSYEQYF. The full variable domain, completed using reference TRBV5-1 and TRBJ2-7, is KAGVTQTPRYLIKTRGQQVTLSCSPISGHRSVSWYQQTPGQGLQFLFEYFSETQRNKGNFPGRFSGRQFSNSRSEMNVSTLELGDSALYLCASRIENSYEQYFGPGTRLTVT.

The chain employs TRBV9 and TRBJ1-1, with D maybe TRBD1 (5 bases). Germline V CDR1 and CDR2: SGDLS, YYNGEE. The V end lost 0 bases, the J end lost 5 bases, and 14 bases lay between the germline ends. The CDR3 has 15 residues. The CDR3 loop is CASSVGGTGGTEAFF. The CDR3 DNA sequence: TGTGCCAGCAGCGTAGGTGGCACCGGGGGAACTGAAGCTTTCTTT.

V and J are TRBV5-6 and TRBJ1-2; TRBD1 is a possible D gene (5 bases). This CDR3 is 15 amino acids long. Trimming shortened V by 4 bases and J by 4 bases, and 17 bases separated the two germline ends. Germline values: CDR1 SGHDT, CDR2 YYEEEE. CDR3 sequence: CASSQPRGTPYGYTF. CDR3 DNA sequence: TGTGCCAGCAGCCAGCCACGGGGGACCCCCTATGGCTACACCTTC. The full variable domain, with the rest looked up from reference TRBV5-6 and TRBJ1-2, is DAGVTQSPTHLIKTRGQQVTLRCSPKSGHDTVSWYQQALGQGPQFIFQYYEEEERQRGNFPDRFSGHQFPNYSSELNVNALLLGDSALYLCASSQPRGTPYGYTFGSGTRLTVV.

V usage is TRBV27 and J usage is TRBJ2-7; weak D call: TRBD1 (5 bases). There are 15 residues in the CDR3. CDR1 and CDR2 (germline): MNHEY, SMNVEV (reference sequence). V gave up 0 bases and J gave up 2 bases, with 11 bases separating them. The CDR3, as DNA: TGTGCCAGCAGTTTATCGCAGGGCCAGGCCTACGAGCAGTACTTC. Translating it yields CASSLSQGQAYEQYF.

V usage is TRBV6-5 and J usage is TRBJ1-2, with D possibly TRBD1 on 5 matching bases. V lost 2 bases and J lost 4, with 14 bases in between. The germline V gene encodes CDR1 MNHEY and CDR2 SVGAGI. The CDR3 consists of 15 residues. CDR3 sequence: CASSYTAGQIYGYTF. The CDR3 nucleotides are TGTGCCAGCAGTTACACAGCCGGACAAATCTATGGCTACACCTTC.

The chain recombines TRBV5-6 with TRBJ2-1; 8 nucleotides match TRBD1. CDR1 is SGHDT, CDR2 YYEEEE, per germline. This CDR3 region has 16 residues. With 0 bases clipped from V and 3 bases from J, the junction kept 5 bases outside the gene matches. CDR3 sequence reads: CASSLAWGQDYNEQFF. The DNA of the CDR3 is TGTGCCAGCAGCTTGGCTTGGGGACAGGACTACAATGAGCAGTTCTTC.

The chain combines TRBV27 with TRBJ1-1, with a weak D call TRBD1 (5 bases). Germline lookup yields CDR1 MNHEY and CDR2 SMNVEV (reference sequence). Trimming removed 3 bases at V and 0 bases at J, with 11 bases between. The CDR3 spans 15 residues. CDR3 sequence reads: CASSLGGTLNTEAFF. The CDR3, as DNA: TGTGCCAGCAGTTTGGGGGGGACCTTGAACACTGAAGCTTTCTTT.

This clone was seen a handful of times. The DNA for the CDR3 is TGTGCCAGCAGCTCCAAGGGACAGACGGGGAATAATAATTCACCCCTCCACTTT. Its protein is CASSSKGQTGNNNSPLHF. The V gene is TRBV7-3, the J gene TRBJ1-6; TRBD1 agrees at 7 bases. Looked up from germline, CDR1 is SGHTA and CDR2 is FQGTGA. The CDR3 is 18 amino acids. The J segment lost 5 bases and the V segment lost 4 bases, leaving 14 bases of the junction unmatched.

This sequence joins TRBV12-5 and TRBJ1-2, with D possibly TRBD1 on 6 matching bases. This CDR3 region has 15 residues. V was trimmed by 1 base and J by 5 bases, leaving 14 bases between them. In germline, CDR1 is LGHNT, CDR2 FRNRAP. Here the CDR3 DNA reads TGTGCTAGTGGTTTGGAATCAGGGGCAAAGTATGGCTACACCTTC. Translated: CASGLESGAKYGYTF.

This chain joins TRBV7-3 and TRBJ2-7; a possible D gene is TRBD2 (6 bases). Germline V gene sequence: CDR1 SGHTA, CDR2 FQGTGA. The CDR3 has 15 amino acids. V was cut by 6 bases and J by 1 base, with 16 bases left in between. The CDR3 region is CASSLTGTGSYEQYF. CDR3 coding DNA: TGTGCCAGCAGTCTAACCGGGACTGGATCCTACGAGCAGTACTTC.

As DNA, the CDR3 is TGCGCCAGCAGCCATAAGGGACGCCTCGAGGGTTACGAGCAGTACTTC. It encodes CASSHKGRLEGYEQYF. The chain carries TRBV4-1 and TRBJ2-7, with D perhaps assigned TRBD1 or TRBD2 (5 bases each). CDR3 length equals 16 residues. The V gene's germline CDR1 is MGHRA and CDR2 YSYEKL. With 3 bases removed from V and 4 bases from J, the gap between germline ends came to 19 bases.

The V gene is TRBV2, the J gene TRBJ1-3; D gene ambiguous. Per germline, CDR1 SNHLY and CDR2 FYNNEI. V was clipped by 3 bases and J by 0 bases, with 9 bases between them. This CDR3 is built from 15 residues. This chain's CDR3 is CASSEFPVSGNTIYF. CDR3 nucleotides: TGTGCCAGCAGTGAGTTTCCAGTCTCTGGAAACACCATATATTTT.